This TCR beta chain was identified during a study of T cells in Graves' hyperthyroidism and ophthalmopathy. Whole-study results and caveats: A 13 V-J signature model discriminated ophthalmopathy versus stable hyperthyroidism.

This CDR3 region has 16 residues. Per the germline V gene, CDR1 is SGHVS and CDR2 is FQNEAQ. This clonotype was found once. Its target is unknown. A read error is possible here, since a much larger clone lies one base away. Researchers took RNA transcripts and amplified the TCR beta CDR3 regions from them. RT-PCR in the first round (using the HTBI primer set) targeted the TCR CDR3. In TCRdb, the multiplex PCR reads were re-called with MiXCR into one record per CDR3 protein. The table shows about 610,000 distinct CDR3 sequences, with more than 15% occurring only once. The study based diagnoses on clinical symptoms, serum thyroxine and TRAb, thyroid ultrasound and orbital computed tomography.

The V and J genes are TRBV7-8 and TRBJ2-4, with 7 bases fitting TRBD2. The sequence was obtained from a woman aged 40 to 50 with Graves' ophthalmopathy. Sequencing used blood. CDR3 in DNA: TGTGCCAGCAGCTTAGGGGCTAGCGGAGTTAAAAACACTCAGTACTTC. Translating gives CASSLGASGVKNTQYF.